This TCR beta chain appears in the sequencing data of a study of vaccination effects on CD4 cells after COVID-19. Looking at the study overall: The median interval between the second dose and post-vaccine sampling was 72 days. Study-level points and caveats: In the late period after vaccination, infection- and vaccine-induced clones contracted markedly.

Germline loops: CDR1 SEHNR, CDR2 FQNEAQ (reference sequence). V lost 4 bases, J lost 3 bases, and 21 bases lay in between. The CDR3 extends over 17 amino acids. Assay used: immunoSEQ multiplex PCR; TCRdb lists only in-frame clones, some missing. The data hold some 29,000 clones, with about 73% observed a single time. On this clone: Its target is unknown.

ViraFEST used viral peptide pools to expand antigen-specific CD4+ T cells before sequencing. It was after approximately 11 days of culture that CD4+ T cells were isolated. Two doses of BNT162b2 or mRNA-1273 vaccine were administered to participants. Days 3 and 7 were when half the medium was replaced with IL-2 medium. This chain connects TRBV7-9 to TRBJ2-5, with D perhaps matching TRBD2 (5 bases). The sequenced sample was CD4+ T cells from PBMCs cultured with HCoV-OC43 spike peptides, obtained after COVID-19 vaccination. Subset of the sample: HCoV-OC43 spike overlapping peptide pool stimulation. The receptor was derived from a human donor who received a COVID-19 vaccine. For the CDR3, the DNA is TGTGCCAGCAGCTCAACGGACTTAGGTCCCCGGGAAGAGACCCAGTACTTC. Translating gives CASSSTDLGPREETQYF.